The sequence of this T cell receptor (beta chain) was determined in a study of T cell responses to AZD1222 COVID-19 vaccine. The wider study: Second doses were pooled across both intervals (about 4 or about 12 weeks).

The data were produced by immunoSEQ multiplex PCR, yet TCRdb's version contains in-frame clones alone and is incomplete. The sample carries about 79,000 clones, 80% recorded once. About this clone itself: What it recognizes is unknown.

Study-wide results and caveats: After the peak T cell response, and only then, were repertoires sampled.

Sequenced material: peripheral blood, taken on day 0 of AZD1222 vaccination. This clonotype originated in an adult in good health.

The CDR3 nucleotides are TGTGCCAGCAGCGTGGGAGGGAGAACCCTCCTACAAGAGACCCAGTACTTC. Translating gives CASSVGGRTLLQETQYF. The V gene is TRBV5-6, the J gene TRBJ2-5; TRBD2 agrees at 7 bases. Germline V CDR1 and CDR2: SGHDT, YYEEEE. J lost 2 bases, V lost 4 bases, and 14 bases had no gene match. The CDR3 totals 17 residues.